What follows describes a single T cell receptor beta chain. The data originate from a study of blood T cell repertoires in COVID-19. Generated by immunoSEQ multiplex PCR, the TCRdb table keeps only in-frame clones and is missing some. The table has roughly 480,000 clones, roughly 87% seen once. The V end was cut by 1 base, the J end by 8 bases, with 8 bases between. The CDR3 has 13 amino acids. The germline gives CDR1 MDHEN, CDR2 SYDVKM. This chain links TRBV28 with TRBJ1-4; no firm D call. Sequencing was done on a sample of peripheral blood. This TCR was recovered from a man in his late teens or twenties with COVID-19, enrolled during active disease. The CDR3 loop is CASSLLREEKLFF. CDR3 coding DNA: TGTGCCAGCAGTTTATTGCGGGAGGAAAAACTGTTTTTT.